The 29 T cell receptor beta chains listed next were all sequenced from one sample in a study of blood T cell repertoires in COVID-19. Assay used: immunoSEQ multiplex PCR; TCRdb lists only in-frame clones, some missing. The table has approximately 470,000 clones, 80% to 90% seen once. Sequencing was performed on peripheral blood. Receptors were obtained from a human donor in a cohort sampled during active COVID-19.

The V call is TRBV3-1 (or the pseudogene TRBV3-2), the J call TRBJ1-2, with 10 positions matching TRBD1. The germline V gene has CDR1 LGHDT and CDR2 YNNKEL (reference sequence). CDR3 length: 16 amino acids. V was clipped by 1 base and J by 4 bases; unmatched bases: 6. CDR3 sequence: CASSQGGQGVAYGYTF. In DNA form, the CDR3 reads TGTGCCAGCAGCCAAGGAGGACAGGGGGTGGCCTATGGCTACACCTTC.

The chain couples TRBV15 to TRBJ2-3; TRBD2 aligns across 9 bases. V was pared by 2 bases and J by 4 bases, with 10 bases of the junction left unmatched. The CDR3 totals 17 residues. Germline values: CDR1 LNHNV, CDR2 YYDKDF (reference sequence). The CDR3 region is CATSRRVSGSAADTQYF. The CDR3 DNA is TGTGCCACCAGCAGAAGGGTTAGCGGGAGTGCCGCAGATACGCAGTATTTT.

CDR3 coding DNA: TGCGCCAGCAGCCAAGGTCCGACTAGCGGGAGCTCCTACGAGCAGTACTTC. As protein: CASSQGPTSGSSYEQYF. The chain links TRBV4-1 to TRBJ2-7, with 12 bases identical to TRBD2. The trim removed 1 base at V and 0 bases at J, leaving 4 bases unmatched. Looked up from germline, CDR1 is MGHRA and CDR2 is YSYEKL. The length of the CDR3 is 17 residues.

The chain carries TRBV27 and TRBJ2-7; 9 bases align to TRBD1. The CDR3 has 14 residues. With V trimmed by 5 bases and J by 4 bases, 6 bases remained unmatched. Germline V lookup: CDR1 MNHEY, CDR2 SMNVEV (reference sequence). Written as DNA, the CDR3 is TGTGCCAGCAGTCCGTGGGACAGGGTATACGAGCAGTACTTC. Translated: CASSPWDRVYEQYF.

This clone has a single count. The DNA of the CDR3 is TGTGCCAGCAGAGAGTCCGGTCGGGAAGCTTTCTTT. It specifies CASRESGREAFF. The V and J genes are TRBV28 and TRBJ1-1; D gene unclear. V was pared by 6 bases and J by 8 bases, with 13 bases between. Germline values: CDR1 MDHEN, CDR2 SYDVKM. The CDR3 is 12 residues long. The full variable domain, completed using reference TRBV28 and TRBJ1-1, is DVKVTQSSRYLVKRTGEKVFLECVQDMDHENMFWYRQDPGLGLRLIYFSYDVKMKEKGDIPEGYSVSREKKERFSLILESASTNQTSMYLCASRESGREAFFGQGTRLTVV.

CDR3 coding DNA: TGTGCCTGGAGTTCTAAGCCGCGGACCTACAATGAGCAGTTCTTC. Protein sequence: CAWSSKPRTYNEQFF. The genes are TRBV30 and TRBJ2-1; D gene unclear. V shed 2 bases and J shed 2 bases, with 13 bases lying between them. CDR3 length: 15 amino acids. CDR1 and CDR2 from the germline V gene are GTSNPN and SVGIG (reference sequence).

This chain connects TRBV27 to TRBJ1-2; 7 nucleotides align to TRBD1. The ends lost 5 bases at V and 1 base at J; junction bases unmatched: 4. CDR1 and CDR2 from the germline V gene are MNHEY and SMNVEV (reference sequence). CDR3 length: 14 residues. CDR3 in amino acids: CASSRTGLNYGYTF. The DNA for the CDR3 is TGTGCCAGCAGTCGGACAGGCCTTAACTATGGCTACACCTTC.

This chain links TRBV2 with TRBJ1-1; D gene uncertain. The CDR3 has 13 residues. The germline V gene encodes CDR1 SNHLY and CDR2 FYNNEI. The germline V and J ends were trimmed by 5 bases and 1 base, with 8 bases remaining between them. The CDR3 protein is CASSLRQNTEAFF. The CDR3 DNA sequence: TGTGCCAGCAGTCTACGACAGAACACTGAAGCTTTCTTT.

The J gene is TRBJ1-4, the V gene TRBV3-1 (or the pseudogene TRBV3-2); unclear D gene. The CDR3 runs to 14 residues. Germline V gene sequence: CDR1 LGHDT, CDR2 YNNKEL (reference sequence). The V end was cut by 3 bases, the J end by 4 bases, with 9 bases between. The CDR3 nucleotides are TGTGCCAGCAGCCATTATGAGTTTAATGAAAAACTGTTTTTT. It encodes CASSHYEFNEKLFF.

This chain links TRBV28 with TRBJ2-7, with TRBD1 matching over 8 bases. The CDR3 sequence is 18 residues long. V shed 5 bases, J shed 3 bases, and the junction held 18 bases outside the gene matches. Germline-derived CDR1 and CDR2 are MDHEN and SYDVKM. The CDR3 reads CASSTNPGQGKGLYEQYF. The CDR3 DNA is TGTGCCAGCAGTACGAACCCAGGACAGGGTAAAGGCCTCTACGAGCAGTACTTC. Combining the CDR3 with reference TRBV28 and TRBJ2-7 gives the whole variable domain DVKVTQSSRYLVKRTGEKVFLECVQDMDHENMFWYRQDPGLGLRLIYFSYDVKMKEKGDIPEGYSVSREKKERFSLILESASTNQTSMYLCASSTNPGQGKGLYEQYFGPGTRLTVT.

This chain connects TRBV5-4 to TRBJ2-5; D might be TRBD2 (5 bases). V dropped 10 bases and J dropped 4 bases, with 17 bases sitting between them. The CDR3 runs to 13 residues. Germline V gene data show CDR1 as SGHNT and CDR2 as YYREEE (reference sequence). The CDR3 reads CAAGAGIRETQYF. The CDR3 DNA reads TGTGCCGCGGGTGCGGGTATCCGAGAGACCCAGTACTTC.

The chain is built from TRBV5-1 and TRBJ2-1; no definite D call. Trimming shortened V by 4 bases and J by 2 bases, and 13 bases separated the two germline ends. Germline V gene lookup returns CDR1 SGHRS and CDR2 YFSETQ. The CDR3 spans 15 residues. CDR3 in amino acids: CASSPPEKPYNEQFF. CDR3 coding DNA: TGCGCCAGCAGCCCGCCGGAGAAACCCTACAATGAGCAGTTCTTC.

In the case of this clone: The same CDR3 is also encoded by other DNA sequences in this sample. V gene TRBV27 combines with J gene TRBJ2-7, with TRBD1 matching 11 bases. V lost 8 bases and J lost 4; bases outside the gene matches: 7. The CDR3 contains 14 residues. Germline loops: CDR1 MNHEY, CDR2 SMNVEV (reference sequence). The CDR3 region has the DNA TGTGCCAGCTCATCCGGGACAGGGGGATACGAGCAGTACTTC. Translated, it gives CASSSGTGGYEQYF.

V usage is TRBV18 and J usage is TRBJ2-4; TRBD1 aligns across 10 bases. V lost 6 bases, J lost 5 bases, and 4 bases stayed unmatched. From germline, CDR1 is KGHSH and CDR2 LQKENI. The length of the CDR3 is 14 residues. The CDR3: CASSPGTGENIQYF. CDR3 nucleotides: TGTGCCAGCTCGCCCGGGACAGGGGAAAACATTCAGTACTTC.

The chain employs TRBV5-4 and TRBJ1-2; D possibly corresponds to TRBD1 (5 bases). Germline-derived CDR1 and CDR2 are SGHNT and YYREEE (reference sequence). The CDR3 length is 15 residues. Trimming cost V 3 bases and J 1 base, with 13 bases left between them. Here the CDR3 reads CASSYQTALNYGYTF. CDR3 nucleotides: TGTGCCAGCAGCTATCAGACAGCTCTTAACTATGGCTACACCTTC.

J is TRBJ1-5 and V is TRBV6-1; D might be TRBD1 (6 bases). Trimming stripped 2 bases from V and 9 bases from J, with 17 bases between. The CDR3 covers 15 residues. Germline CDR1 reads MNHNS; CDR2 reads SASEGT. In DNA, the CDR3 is TGTGCCAGCAGTGAACCCAGGGGTCGACGGTGGCCCCAGCATTTT. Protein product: CASSEPRGRRWPQHF.

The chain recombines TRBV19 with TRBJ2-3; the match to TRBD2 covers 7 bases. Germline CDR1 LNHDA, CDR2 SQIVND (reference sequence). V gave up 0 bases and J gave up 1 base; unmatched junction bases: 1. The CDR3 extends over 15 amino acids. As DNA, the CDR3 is TGTGCCAGTAGTATAGAGGGAGGGGGCACAGATACGCAGTATTTT. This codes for CASSIEGGGTDTQYF. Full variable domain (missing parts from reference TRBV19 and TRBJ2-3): DGGITQSPKYLFRKEGQNVTLSCEQNLNHDAMYWYRQDPGQGLRLIYYSQIVNDFQKGDIAEGYSVSREKKESFPLTVTSAQKNPTAFYLCASSIEGGGTDTQYFGPGTRLTVL.

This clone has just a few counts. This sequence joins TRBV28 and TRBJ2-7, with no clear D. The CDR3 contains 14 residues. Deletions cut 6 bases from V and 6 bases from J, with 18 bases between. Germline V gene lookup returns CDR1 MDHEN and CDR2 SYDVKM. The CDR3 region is CASSSRSVYLEQYF. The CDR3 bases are TGTGCCAGCAGCTCCCGGTCCGTGTATCTCGAGCAGTACTTC.

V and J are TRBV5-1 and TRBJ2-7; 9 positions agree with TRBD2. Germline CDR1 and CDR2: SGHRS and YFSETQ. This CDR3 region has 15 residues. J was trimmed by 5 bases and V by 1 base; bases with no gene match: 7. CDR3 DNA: TGCGCCAGCAGCTTGCAGCCCGGGACTAGCAACGAGCAGTACTTC. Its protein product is CASSLQPGTSNEQYF.

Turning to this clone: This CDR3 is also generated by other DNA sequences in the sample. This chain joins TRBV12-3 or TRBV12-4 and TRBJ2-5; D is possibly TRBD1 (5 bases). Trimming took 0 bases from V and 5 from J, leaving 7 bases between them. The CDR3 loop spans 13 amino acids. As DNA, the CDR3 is TGTGCCAGCAGTTTAGCTGGGGCGGAGACCCAGTACTTC. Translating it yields CASSLAGAETQYF.

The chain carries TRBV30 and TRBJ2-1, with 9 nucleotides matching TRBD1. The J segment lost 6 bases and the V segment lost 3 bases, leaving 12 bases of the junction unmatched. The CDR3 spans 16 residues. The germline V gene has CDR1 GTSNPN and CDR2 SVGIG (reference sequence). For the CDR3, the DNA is TGTGCCTGGAGGGCCGGGACAGGGAGAAGCTTCAATGAGCAGTTCTTC. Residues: CAWRAGTGRSFNEQFF.

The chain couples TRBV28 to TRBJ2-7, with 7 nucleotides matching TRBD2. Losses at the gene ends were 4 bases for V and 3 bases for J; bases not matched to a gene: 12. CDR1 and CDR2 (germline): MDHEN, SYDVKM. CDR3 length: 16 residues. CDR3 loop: CASSSRKVGGFYEQYF. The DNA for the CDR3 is TGTGCCAGCAGTTCAAGAAAGGTCGGGGGGTTCTACGAGCAGTACTTC.

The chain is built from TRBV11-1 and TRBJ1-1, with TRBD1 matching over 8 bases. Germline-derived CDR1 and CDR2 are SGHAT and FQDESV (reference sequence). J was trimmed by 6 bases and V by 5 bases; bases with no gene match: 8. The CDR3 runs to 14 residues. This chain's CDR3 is CASSRTGNKAEAFF. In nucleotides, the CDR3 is TGTGCCAGCAGCAGGACAGGGAATAAGGCTGAAGCTTTCTTT.

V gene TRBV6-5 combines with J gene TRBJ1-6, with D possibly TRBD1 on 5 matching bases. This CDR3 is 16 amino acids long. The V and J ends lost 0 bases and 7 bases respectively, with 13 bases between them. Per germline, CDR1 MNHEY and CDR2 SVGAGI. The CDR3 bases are TGTGCCAGCAGTTACTCCCCCGTCCGGGGGAATTCACCCCTCCACTTT. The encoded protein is CASSYSPVRGNSPLHF.

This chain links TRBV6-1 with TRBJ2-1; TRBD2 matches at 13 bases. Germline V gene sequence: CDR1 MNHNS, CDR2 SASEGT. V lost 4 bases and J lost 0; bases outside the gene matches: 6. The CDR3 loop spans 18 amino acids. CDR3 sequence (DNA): TGTGCCAGCAGTGGGACTAGCGGGAGAGCACGCTCCTACAATGAGCAGTTCTTC. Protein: CASSGTSGRARSYNEQFF.

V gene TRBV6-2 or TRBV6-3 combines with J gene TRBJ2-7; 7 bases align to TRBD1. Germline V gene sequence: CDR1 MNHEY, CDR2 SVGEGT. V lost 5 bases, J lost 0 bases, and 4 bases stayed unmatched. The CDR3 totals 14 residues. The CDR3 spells CASSHRGSSYEQYF. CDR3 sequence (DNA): TGTGCCAGCAGTCACAGGGGTAGCTCCTACGAGCAGTACTTC.

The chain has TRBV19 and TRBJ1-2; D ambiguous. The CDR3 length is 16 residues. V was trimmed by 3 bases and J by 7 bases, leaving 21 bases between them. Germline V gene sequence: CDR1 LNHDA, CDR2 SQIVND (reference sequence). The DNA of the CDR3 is TGTGCCAGTAGTATCGTTCCGCCCGAGGGAGTTCGTGGCTACACCTTC. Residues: CASSIVPPEGVRGYTF.

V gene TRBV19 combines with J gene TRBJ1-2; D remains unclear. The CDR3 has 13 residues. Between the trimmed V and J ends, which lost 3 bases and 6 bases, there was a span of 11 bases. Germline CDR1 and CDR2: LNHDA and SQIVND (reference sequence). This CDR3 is CASSIGQPDGYTF. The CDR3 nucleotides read TGTGCCAGTAGTATTGGGCAGCCGGATGGCTACACCTTC.

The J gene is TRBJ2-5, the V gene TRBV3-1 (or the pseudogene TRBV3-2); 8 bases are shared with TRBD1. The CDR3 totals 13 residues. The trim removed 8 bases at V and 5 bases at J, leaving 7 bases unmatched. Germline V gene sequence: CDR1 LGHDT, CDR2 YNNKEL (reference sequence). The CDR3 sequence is CASGTGSRETQYF. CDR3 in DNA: TGTGCCAGCGGGACAGGTTCACGTGAGACCCAGTACTTC.